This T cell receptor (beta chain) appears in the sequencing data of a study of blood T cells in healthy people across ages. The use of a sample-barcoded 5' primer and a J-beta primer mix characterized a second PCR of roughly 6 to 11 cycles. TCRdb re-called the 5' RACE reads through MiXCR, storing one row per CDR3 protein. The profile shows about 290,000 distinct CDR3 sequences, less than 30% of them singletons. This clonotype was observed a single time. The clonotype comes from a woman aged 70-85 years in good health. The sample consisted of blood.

The CDR3 here is CASSAHGSNYGYTF. In DNA form, the CDR3 reads TGCGCCAGCAGCGCTCACGGTTCTAACTATGGCTACACCTTC. The chain links TRBV4-3 to TRBJ1-2; D is unclear. CDR3 length: 14 residues. The V gene lost 5 bases and the J gene lost 0 bases, with 10 bases spanning the gap. Germline CDR1 is LGHNA and CDR2 is YSLEER.